The text below deals with one T cell receptor (beta chain). Its antigen is unidentified. The sample is drawn from a study of CXCR3-negative and CXCR3-positive naive CD8 T cells. In preparing the TRB cDNA libraries, 5' RACE with UMI labels was used. TCRdb reprocessed the 5' RACE reads and stores each CDR3 protein as one record, lacking DNA. The table counts tens of thousands of distinct CDR3 sequences; about 1.5% lies in the top ten. There are 13 residues in the CDR3. CDR1 is SEHNR, CDR2 FQNEAQ, per germline (reference sequence). Study-wide results and caveats: TRBV-TRBJ usage matched between naive CXCR3-negative and CXCR3-positive cells but not between memory cells.

This chain links TRBV7-9 with TRBJ2-7; the TRBD2 assignment by TCRdb is unverifiable without DNA. Sequenced input: naive CXCR3- CD8+ T cells from blood. Subset of the sample: CD45RO-CCR7+CD27+CD95- naive CD8+ T cells lacking CXCR3 (TNR3-). The sequence derives from a human donor in good health. Some clones in this sample may be carry-over from other donors' samples. CDR3 amino acids: CASSLDFAGKQYF.